This T cell receptor beta chain was recovered during a study of patients and donors after allogeneic stem cell transplantation (dated by TCRdb to 2020 to 2022). The library was obtained by RT-PCR. Data came from a NextSeq 550. Using fastp at Q25 and MiXCR, TCRdb reprocessed the public reads and kept productive beta chains. CDR3 protein sequences are deduplicated, and each keeps its most common genes and DNA. In this sample the table shows fewer than 25,000 distinct CDR3 sequences, under 55% of which occur a single time. The ten largest clonotypes hold just under 80% of the sample. Points on this clonotype: No antigen is known for it. No base qualities exist here, and no much larger clone lies one base off it.

The CDR3 sequence holds 15 residues, the cysteine and phenylalanine included. Here the CDR3 DNA is all that survives: 45 bases in frame from base 1. CDR1 and CDR2, per the germline V gene, are MDHEN and SYDVKM. The junction shows trimming of 4 bases on V and 4 bases on J, plus 11 bases between the germline ends. The rearranged segments are TRBV28 and TRBJ1-6, with TRBD1 tentatively as D gene (5 bases match). This TCR was recovered from a human donor who was either an allogeneic HSCT recipient or a stem cell or donor lymphocyte infusion donor (not recorded which). It is not recorded whose cells these are; they may come from a transplant donor. Sequencing was carried out using blood, either unsorted or a sorted T cell fraction (not recorded which). The DNA sequence is given as TGTGCCAGCAGTTCGTTGACAGTGTATAATTCACCCCTCCACTTT. Its protein reads: CASSSLTVYNSPLHF.